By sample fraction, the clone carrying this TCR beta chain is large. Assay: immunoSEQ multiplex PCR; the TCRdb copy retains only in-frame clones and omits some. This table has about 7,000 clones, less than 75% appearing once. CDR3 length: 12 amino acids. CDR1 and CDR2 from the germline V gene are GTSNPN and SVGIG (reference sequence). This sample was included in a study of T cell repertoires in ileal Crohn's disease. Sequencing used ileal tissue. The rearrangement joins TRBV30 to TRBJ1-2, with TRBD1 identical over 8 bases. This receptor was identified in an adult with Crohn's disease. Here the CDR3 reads CATDRVGYGYTF. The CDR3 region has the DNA TGTGCGACGGACAGGGTAGGGTATGGCTACACCTTC.